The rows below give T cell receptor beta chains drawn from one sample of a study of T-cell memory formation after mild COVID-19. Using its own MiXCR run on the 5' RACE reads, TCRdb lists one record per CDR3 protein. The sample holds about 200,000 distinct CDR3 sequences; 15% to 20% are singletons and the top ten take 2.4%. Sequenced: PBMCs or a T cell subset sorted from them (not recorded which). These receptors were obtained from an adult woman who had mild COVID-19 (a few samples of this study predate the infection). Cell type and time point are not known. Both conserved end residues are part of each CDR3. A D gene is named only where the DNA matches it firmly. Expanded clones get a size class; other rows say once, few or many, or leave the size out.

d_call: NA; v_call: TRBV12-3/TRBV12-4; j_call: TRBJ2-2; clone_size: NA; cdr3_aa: CASSGLGTGELFF; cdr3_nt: TGTGCCAGCAGTGGCCTGGGCACCGGGGAGCTGTTTTTT
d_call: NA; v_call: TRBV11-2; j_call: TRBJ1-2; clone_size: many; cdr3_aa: CASSFGGGRTYGYTF; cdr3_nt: TGTGCCAGCAGCTTTGGAGGGGGGAGGACCTATGGCTACACCTTC
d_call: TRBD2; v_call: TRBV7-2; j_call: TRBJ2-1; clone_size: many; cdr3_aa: CASSLVSGSSYNEQFF; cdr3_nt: TGTGCCAGCAGCTTAGTTAGCGGGAGCTCCTACAATGAGCAGTTCTTC
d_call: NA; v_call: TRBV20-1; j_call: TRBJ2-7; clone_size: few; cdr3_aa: CSARDVRDHEQYF; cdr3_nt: TGCAGTGCTAGAGACGTCAGGGATCACGAGCAGTACTTC
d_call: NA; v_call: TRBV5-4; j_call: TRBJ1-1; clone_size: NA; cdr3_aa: CASSFETNTEAFF; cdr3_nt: TGTGCCAGCAGCTTTGAGACGAACACTGAAGCTTTCTTT
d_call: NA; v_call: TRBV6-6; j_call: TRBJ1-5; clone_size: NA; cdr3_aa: CATTAVDSNQPQHF; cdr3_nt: TGTGCCACCACTGCGGTAGATAGCAATCAGCCCCAGCATTTT
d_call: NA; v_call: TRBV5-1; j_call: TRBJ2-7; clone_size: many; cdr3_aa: CASSNTGNPYEQYF; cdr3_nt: TGCGCCAGCAGCAACACGGGAAACCCCTACGAGCAGTACTTC
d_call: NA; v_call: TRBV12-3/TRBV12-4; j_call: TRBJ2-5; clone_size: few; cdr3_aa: CASSSTGTGRETQYF; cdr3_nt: TGTGCCAGCAGTTCCACCGGGACTGGGAGGGAGACCCAGTACTTC
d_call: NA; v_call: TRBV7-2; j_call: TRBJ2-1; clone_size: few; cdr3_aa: CASSTNVASSGHNEQFF; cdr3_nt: TGTGCCAGCAGCACTAATGTAGCGTCCTCAGGGCACAATGAGCAGTTCTTC
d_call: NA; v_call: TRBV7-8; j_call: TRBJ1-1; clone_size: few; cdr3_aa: CASSLVTTEAFF; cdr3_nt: TGTGCCAGCAGCTTAGTAACCACTGAAGCTTTCTTT
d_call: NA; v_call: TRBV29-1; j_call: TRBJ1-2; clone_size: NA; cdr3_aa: CSVDKDGYTF; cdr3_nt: TGCAGCGTTGACAAGGATGGCTACACCTTC
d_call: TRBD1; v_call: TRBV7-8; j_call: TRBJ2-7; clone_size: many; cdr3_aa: CASSSRRLQGDEQYF; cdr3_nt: TGTGCCAGCAGCTCGCGCCGTTTACAGGGGGACGAGCAGTACTTC
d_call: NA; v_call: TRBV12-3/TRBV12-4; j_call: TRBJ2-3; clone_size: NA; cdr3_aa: CASRRWDTQYF; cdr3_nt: TGTGCCAGCCGTAGATGGGATACGCAGTATTTT
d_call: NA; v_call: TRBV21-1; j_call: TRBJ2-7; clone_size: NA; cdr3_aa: CASIPDRGFGEQYF; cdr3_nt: TGTGCCAGCATCCCGGACAGGGGATTTGGAGAGCAGTACTTC
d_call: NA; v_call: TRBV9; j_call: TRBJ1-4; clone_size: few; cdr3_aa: CASSVDPGRGEKLFF; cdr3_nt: TGTGCCAGCAGCGTAGACCCGGGTCGGGGGGAAAAACTGTTTTTT